This T cell receptor beta chain originates from a study of T cells in Graves' hyperthyroidism and ophthalmopathy. Regarding the study as a whole: Researchers report that a 13 V-J model separated ophthalmopathy from stable hyperthyroidism.

TCR beta CDR3 regions were amplified from RNA transcripts. HTBI primers drove first-round RT-PCR of the TCR CDR3. Via MiXCR, TCRdb re-called the multiplex PCR reads, giving one row per CDR3 protein. Of about 740,000 distinct CDR3 sequences in the sample, about 15% were seen once. This clonotype was seen only a few times. What it binds is unknown. The germline gives CDR1 MNHNS, CDR2 SASEGT. The ends were cut back, 6 bases at V and 1 base at J, with 9 bases in the middle. The CDR3 covers 13 residues. Participants, patients aged 18 to 65, had newly diagnosed hyperthyroidism with a duration under 2 months. Exclusion followed for patients with uncontrolled infection, other autoimmune disease, pregnancy or lactation. Clinical symptoms, serum thyroxine, TRAb, thyroid ultrasound and orbital computed tomography informed diagnoses.

The clonotype originates from a woman younger than 30 with Graves' hyperthyroidism. The chain joins TRBV6-1 to TRBJ1-2; D gene unclear. Material for sequencing was blood. CDR3 sequence reads: CASRMDLNYGYTF. The CDR3 bases are TGTGCCAGCAGGATGGACCTTAACTATGGCTACACCTTC.